A selection of T cell receptor beta chains follows, all from one sample in a study of T cells in Graves' hyperthyroidism and ophthalmopathy. TCRdb passed the multiplex PCR reads through MiXCR, listing each CDR3 protein once. The top ten clones hold 25% to 35% of a sample with 400,000 to 600,000 distinct CDR3 sequences, around 15% of them seen once. The material sequenced was blood. The source of these receptors is a woman aged 25 to 39 with Graves' ophthalmopathy. Both conserved end residues are part of each CDR3. D genes are given only for firm matches. Clone size is given for some rows only: seen once, a few or many times, or a class if the clone is expanded.

j_gene	abundance	d_gene	v_gene	len	CDR3aa	CDR3nt
TRBJ2-7	few	.	TRBV12-3/TRBV12-4	15	CASSLGGQEPYEQYF	TGTGCCAGCAGTTTAGGTGGCCAGGAACCCTACGAGCAGTACTTC
TRBJ1-5	many	TRBD1	TRBV20-1	17	CSARDLGQGARNQPQHF	TGCAGTGCTAGAGATCTGGGACAGGGGGCTCGCAATCAGCCCCAGCATTTT
TRBJ2-4	.	.	TRBV29-1	15	CSVEDHMAVRYIQYF	TGCAGCGTTGAAGATCATATGGCAGTTAGGTACATTCAGTACTTC
TRBJ1-5	.	.	TRBV9	14	CASSATGQNQPQHF	TGTGCCAGCAGCGCTACAGGGCAGAATCAGCCCCAGCATTTT
TRBJ1-2	.	.	TRBV25-1	14	CASSESPNFYGYTF	TGTGCCAGCAGTGAATCCCCCAACTTCTATGGCTACACCTTC
TRBJ2-7	few	.	TRBV19	15	CASSRQPQGSYEQYF	TGTGCCAGTAGTAGGCAGCCCCAAGGCTCCTACGAGCAGTACTTC
TRBJ2-4	.	.	TRBV20-1	13	CSARDLVKNIQYF	TGCAGTGCTAGAGATCTTGTCAAAAACATTCAGTACTTC
TRBJ2-2	.	.	TRBV7-2	15	CASSQRLGNTGELFF	TGTGCCAGCAGCCAAAGACTGGGGAACACCGGGGAGCTGTTTTTT
TRBJ2-5	.	.	TRBV5-1	15	CASRRTGMGQETQYF	TGCGCCAGCAGACGGACGGGAATGGGGCAAGAGACCCAGTACTTC
TRBJ1-4	.	.	TRBV7-8	15	CASTPGGAYSEKLFF	TGTGCCAGCACCCCGGGCGGGGCTTATAGTGAAAAACTGTTTTTT
TRBJ2-5	many	.	TRBV6-2/TRBV6-3	15	CASSYPRLTPETQYF	TGTGCCAGCAGTTACCCGCGGTTGACCCCCGAGACCCAGTACTTC
TRBJ2-1	many	TRBD2	TRBV20-1	16	CSAGLAGRTLDNEQFF	TGCAGTGCTGGGTTAGCGGGACGAACCCTTGACAATGAGCAGTTCTTC
TRBJ2-1	.	TRBD2	TRBV3-1	17	CASSQTGLAAKGDEQFF	TGTGCCAGCAGCCAAACGGGACTAGCGGCCAAGGGGGATGAGCAGTTCTTC
TRBJ2-7	few	.	TRBV5-1	15	CASSPDSSSDYEQYF	TGCGCCAGCAGCCCCGATTCGTCCTCCGACTACGAGCAGTACTTC
TRBJ2-5	.	.	TRBV10-2	14	CASSDMGLGETQYF	TGCGCCAGCAGTGATATGGGTTTGGGAGAGACCCAGTACTTC
TRBJ1-2	few	TRBD1	TRBV20-1	17	CSANAGTDREAFYGYTF	TGCAGTGCTAATGCCGGCACGGACAGGGAAGCATTCTATGGCTACACCTTC
TRBJ2-7	many	.	TRBV7-2	16	CASSPYGSGTSYEQYF	TGTGCCAGCAGCCCCTATGGATCGGGGACTTCCTACGAGCAGTACTTC
TRBJ1-4	.	.	TRBV2	11	CASKADEKLFF	TGTGCCAGCAAGGCTGATGAAAAACTGTTTTTT
TRBJ1-1	many	.	TRBV9	16	CASSVGKRGLPGEAFF	TGTGCCAGCAGCGTAGGTAAACGGGGGCTGCCGGGCGAAGCTTTCTTT
TRBJ2-7	.	TRBD2	TRBV6-2/TRBV6-3	15	CASSSRGVFSYEQYF	TGTGCCAGCAGTTCTCGGGGGGTCTTCTCCTACGAGCAGTACTTC
TRBJ1-1	many	.	TRBV27	13	CASSFRGGTEAFF	TGTGCCAGCAGTTTCAGGGGAGGAACTGAAGCTTTCTTT
TRBJ2-5	many	.	TRBV7-8	15	CASSSPANLGETQYF	TGTGCCAGCAGCTCTCCAGCGAACCTGGGCGAGACCCAGTACTTC
TRBJ2-1	.	.	TRBV12-3/TRBV12-4	14	CASRLAVSYNEQFF	TGTGCCAGCAGGCTCGCAGTCTCCTACAATGAGCAGTTCTTC
TRBJ1-4	.	TRBD1	TRBV28	14	CASSLSAGGEKLFF	TGTGCCAGCAGTTTATCGGCAGGGGGTGAAAAACTGTTTTTT
TRBJ2-5	few	.	TRBV7-9	16	CASSSPPSRGQETQYF	TGTGCCAGCAGCTCTCCGCCTTCGCGGGGCCAAGAGACCCAGTACTTC
TRBJ2-3	.	TRBD2	TRBV7-8	19	CASSSRPYGLAGGTDTQYF	TGTGCCAGCAGCTCAAGACCCTACGGACTAGCGGGAGGAACAGATACGCAGTATTTT
TRBJ1-1	.	TRBD1	TRBV5-6	16	CASSSGQGARYTEAFF	TGTGCCAGCAGCTCTGGACAGGGGGCTAGGTACACTGAAGCTTTCTTT
TRBJ2-3	many	TRBD1	TRBV2	15	CASRPGQGLQDTQYF	TGTGCCAGCAGACCGGGACAGGGGTTACAAGATACGCAGTATTTT
TRBJ2-6	.	.	TRBV7-9	16	CASSRDTYSGANVLTF	TGTGCCAGCAGCCGGGACACGTACTCTGGGGCCAACGTCCTGACTTTC
TRBJ2-7	many	TRBD1	TRBV18	16	CASSLAGQGRSYEQYF	TGTGCCAGCTCACTCGCTGGACAGGGCCGCTCCTACGAGCAGTACTTC
TRBJ2-5	.	.	TRBV29-1	12	CSGGGWQETQYF	TGCAGCGGCGGAGGATGGCAAGAGACCCAGTACTTC
TRBJ1-2	many	TRBD1	TRBV7-9	14	CASSLALGQGNYTF	TGTGCCAGCAGCTTAGCGCTCGGACAGGGGAACTACACCTTC
TRBJ2-6	.	TRBD1	TRBV10-3	16	CAISLGQPVGANVLTF	TGTGCCATCAGCCTGGGACAGCCAGTGGGGGCCAACGTCCTGACTTTC
TRBJ2-7	few	.	TRBV7-9	12	CASSWGEGEQYF	TGTGCCAGCAGCTGGGGGGAAGGCGAGCAGTACTTC
TRBJ2-1	.	.	TRBV3-1	11	CASSHTNEQFF	TGTGCCAGCAGCCATACCAATGAGCAGTTCTTC
TRBJ2-4	few	.	TRBV2	14	CASIGGLAKNIQYF	TGTGCCAGCATCGGCGGACTAGCCAAAAACATTCAGTACTTC
TRBJ2-2	.	TRBD1	TRBV5-1	17	CASSTRAGTGDTGELFF	TGCGCCAGCAGCACCCGAGCCGGGACAGGGGACACCGGGGAGCTGTTTTTT
TRBJ1-5	few	.	TRBV9	17	CASSATPSVGGNQPQHF	TGTGCCAGCAGCGCGACGCCTTCTGTGGGGGGCAATCAGCCCCAGCATTTT
TRBJ2-7	many	.	TRBV9	14	CASSVDRASYEQYF	TGTGCCAGCAGCGTAGACAGGGCCTCCTACGAGCAGTACTTC
TRBJ2-1	.	TRBD1	TRBV6-1	13	CASKWTGGNEQFF	TGTGCCAGCAAATGGACAGGGGGCAATGAGCAGTTCTTC
TRBJ2-3	many	.	TRBV28	15	CASSLMRTSTDTQYF	TGTGCCAGCAGTTTAATGCGGACGTCCACAGATACGCAGTATTTT
TRBJ1-2	once	TRBD1	TRBV5-1	14	CASSLDRGEYGYTF	TGCGCCAGCAGCTTGGACAGGGGCGAGTATGGCTACACCTTC
TRBJ2-7	many	TRBD1	TRBV29-1	13	CSATRDSSYEQYF	TGCAGCGCAACCCGGGACAGCTCCTACGAGCAGTACTTC
TRBJ2-6	few	TRBD1	TRBV19	15	CASGRQGAGANVLTF	TGTGCCAGTGGACGACAGGGGGCTGGGGCCAACGTCCTGACTTTC